What follows are 20 T cell receptor beta chains derived from one specimen sequenced in a study of cytomegalovirus exposure and HLA in healthy donors. PCR employed 60 Vbeta and 13 Jbeta primers. The repertoire was sequenced with immunoSEQ multiplex PCR; TCRdb's copy has only in-frame clones and lacks some. The sample lists approximately 160,000 clones; around 80% were seen once. Sequenced input: PBMCs. Source of these receptors: a woman aged 40 to 50 in good health and CMV-seropositive.

J is TRBJ2-4 and V is TRBV7-9; TRBD1 matches at 9 bases. CDR3 length: 15 residues. V lost 5 bases to trimming and J lost 6 bases; unmatched junction nucleotides: 8. Per the germline V gene, CDR1 is SEHNR and CDR2 is FQNEAQ (reference sequence). The CDR3 sequence: CASSPKGQGLNIQYF. CDR3 sequence (DNA): TGTGCCAGCAGCCCTAAGGGACAGGGACTAAACATTCAGTACTTC.

The CDR3 region is CASSFPGQGAYEQYF. CDR3 DNA: TGTGCCAGCAGCTTCCCGGGACAGGGGGCCTACGAGCAGTACTTC. J is TRBJ2-7 and V is TRBV5-5, with TRBD1 matching over 11 bases. CDR1 is SGHKS and CDR2 is YYEKEE in the germline V gene (reference sequence). Germline trimming cut 2 bases from V and 2 bases from J; bases unmatched to any gene: 3. CDR3 length equals 15 residues.

The chain has TRBV5-1 and TRBJ2-7; 8 bases are a match to TRBD1. Trimming cost V 4 bases and J 4 bases; bases outside gene matches: 10. The CDR3 extends over 15 amino acids. Germline values: CDR1 SGHRS, CDR2 YFSETQ. The CDR3 DNA reads TGCGCCAGCAGCCCGTCGGGACAGGAAAGTTACGAGCAGTACTTC. This sequence encodes CASSPSGQESYEQYF.

Concerning this clone: The same CDR3 can be traced to other DNA sequences in this sample. CDR3 coding DNA: TGCAGCGGAAAGACAGGGGTGGCCACTGAAGCTTTCTTT. It specifies CSGKTGVATEAFF. The rearrangement links TRBV29-1 to TRBJ1-1, with 8 bases aligning to TRBD1. CDR3 length: 13 amino acids. V lost 7 bases to trimming and J lost 4 bases; unmatched junction nucleotides: 8. Germline assignment: CDR1 SQVTM and CDR2 ANQGSEA.

This sequence joins TRBV15 and TRBJ2-1; D uncertain. This CDR3 spans 13 amino acids. The germline gives CDR1 LNHNV, CDR2 YYDKDF (reference sequence). Trimming shortened V by 5 bases and J by 3 bases, and 8 bases separated the two germline ends. CDR3 nucleotides: TGTGCCACCAGCCCTCAGTACTACAATGAGCAGTTCTTC. Its protein product is CATSPQYYNEQFF.

The chain joins TRBV7-2 to TRBJ2-6; 7 bases align to TRBD1. The CDR3 sequence is 15 residues long. The germline gives CDR1 SGHTA, CDR2 FQGNSA. V gave up 8 bases and J gave up 2 bases; unmatched junction bases: 6. The CDR3 sequence is CASGYQGAGANVLTF. DNA of the CDR3: TGTGCCAGCGGGTATCAGGGGGCTGGGGCCAACGTCCTGACTTTC.

The rearrangement uses TRBV7-2 and TRBJ2-2; TRBD1 agrees at 7 bases. This CDR3 contains 15 residues. With V trimmed by 3 bases and J by 0 bases, 1 base remained unmatched. Germline loops: CDR1 SGHTA, CDR2 FQGNSA. The CDR3 region has the DNA TGTGCCAGCAGCTTTACAGGGGCGAACACCGGGGAGCTGTTTTTT. Its protein product is CASSFTGANTGELFF.

The chain employs TRBV7-2 and TRBJ2-7, with TRBD1 matching 11 bases. Germline lookup yields CDR1 SGHTA and CDR2 FQGNSA. CDR3 length: 15 amino acids. J was trimmed by 2 bases and V by 5 bases; bases with no gene match: 5. CDR3 protein: CASSAGQGAAYEQYF. Here the CDR3 DNA reads TGTGCCAGCAGCGCAGGACAGGGGGCCGCCTACGAGCAGTACTTC. Using reference TRBV7-2 and TRBJ2-7 for the parts outside the CDR3, the full variable domain is GAGVSQSPSNKVTEKGKDVELRCDPISGHTALYWYRQSLGQGLEFLIYFQGNSAPDKSGLPSDRFSAERTGGSVSTLTIQRTQQEDSAVYLCASSAGQGAAYEQYFGPGTRLTVT.

The chain recombines TRBV5-8 with TRBJ2-5, with TRBD2 matching over 8 bases. V gave up 2 bases and J gave up 5 bases; unmatched junction bases: 5. The CDR3 sequence is 14 residues long. CDR1 and CDR2 from the germline V gene are SGHTS and YDEGEE. Here the CDR3 DNA reads TGTGCCAGCAGCTTCCGGGGGGGCTCGGAGACCCAGTACTTC. Translating gives CASSFRGGSETQYF.

The DNA for the CDR3 is TGTGCCAGCAGCCAAGAGTCGGGTAGCTATGGCTACACCTTC. Its protein is CASSQESGSYGYTF. This rearrangement joins TRBV4-2 to TRBJ1-2; D gene ambiguous. V dropped 0 bases and J dropped 4 bases, with 9 bases sitting between them. The germline gives CDR1 LGHNA, CDR2 YNFKEQ. The CDR3 has 14 amino acids.

V is TRBV6-4 and J is TRBJ1-2, with a possible D match to TRBD1 (6 bases). The CDR3 length is 13 residues. Between the trimmed V and J ends, which lost 0 bases and 6 bases, there was a span of 8 bases. CDR1 MRHNA and CDR2 SNTAGT come from the germline V gene. The CDR3 DNA is TGTGCCAGCAGTGACTCAGGGGGAAATGGCTACACCTTC. This gives the protein CASSDSGGNGYTF.

This sequence joins TRBV15 and TRBJ1-5, with 7 bases matching TRBD1. Trimming removed 0 bases from V and 7 bases from J; junction bases left unmatched: 9. Germline V gives CDR1 LNHNV, CDR2 YYDKDF (reference sequence). The CDR3 consists of 16 residues. The CDR3 nucleotides are TGTGCCACCAGCAGAGATAAGGACAGGCACGAACAGCCCCAGCATTTT. Its translation is CATSRDKDRHEQPQHF.

The chain links TRBV4-3 to TRBJ2-1; D remains ambiguous. The V gene lost 3 bases and the J gene lost 5 bases, with 11 bases spanning the gap. CDR1 and CDR2 (germline): LGHNA, YSLEER. The length of the CDR3 is 14 residues. The CDR3 bases are TGCGCCAGCAGCCAGACCTACAGAAACAATGAGCAGTTCTTC. It encodes CASSQTYRNNEQFF.

The chain recombines TRBV19 with TRBJ1-2, with D hard to call. Trimming stripped 5 bases from V and 4 bases from J, with 11 bases between. In germline, CDR1 is LNHDA, CDR2 SQIVND (reference sequence). The CDR3 length is 13 residues. The CDR3 DNA is TGTGCCAGTAGTCGTGCGGAGAGCTATGGCTACACCTTC. Translated: CASSRAESYGYTF.

This chain connects TRBV7-3 to TRBJ2-1; 7 nucleotides line up with TRBD1. Germline CDR1 reads SGHTA; CDR2 reads FQGTGA. Trimming removed 3 bases from V and 5 bases from J; junction bases left unmatched: 10. CDR3 size: 16 residues. CDR3 sequence reads: CASSLADREPNNEQFF. As DNA, the CDR3 is TGTGCCAGCAGCTTGGCCGACAGGGAGCCCAACAATGAGCAGTTCTTC.

The V gene is TRBV4-1, the J gene TRBJ1-1; D perhaps matches TRBD1 (5 bases). This CDR3 comprises 13 residues. V was shortened by 0 bases and J by 8 bases, with 10 bases between the two germline ends. Germline V gives CDR1 MGHRA, CDR2 YSYEKL. This chain's CDR3 is CASSQDTGPEAFF. Written as DNA, the CDR3 is TGCGCCAGCAGCCAAGATACAGGACCCGAAGCTTTCTTT.

V gene TRBV11-2 combines with J gene TRBJ2-2; D is perhaps TRBD1 (8 bases). Germline CDR1 and CDR2: SGHAT and FQNNGV. Deletions cut 1 base from V and 1 base from J, with 13 bases between. This CDR3 contains 17 residues. CDR3 in DNA: TGTGCCAGCAGCTTAGGACAGGGGACTAAGAACACCGGGGAGCTGTTTTTT. As protein: CASSLGQGTKNTGELFF.

The V and J genes are TRBV5-4 and TRBJ1-2; possibly TRBD1 for D (6 bases). Germline V gene sequence: CDR1 SGHNT, CDR2 YYREEE (reference sequence). V lost 0 bases and J lost 7, with 13 bases in between. This CDR3 is built from 14 residues. CDR3 DNA: TGTGCCAGCAGCTTGGAACAGGGAGCCGGTGGCTACACCTTC. Encoded protein: CASSLEQGAGGYTF.

This chain connects TRBV4-2 to TRBJ2-7; the match to TRBD1 covers 7 bases. The CDR3 is made up of 17 amino acids. V dropped 4 bases and J dropped 2; count of bases not matched to a gene: 14. The germline CDR1 and CDR2 sequences are LGHNA and YNFKEQ. CDR3 amino acids: CASSPSTRQGSTYEQYF. The CDR3 coding sequence is TGTGCCAGCAGCCCCTCGACCCGACAGGGCTCAACCTACGAGCAGTACTTC.

For the CDR3, the DNA is TGTGCCAGCTCCGGAAGGACGACAGAGACTAACTATGGCTACACCTTC. Its translation: CASSGRTTETNYGYTF. V usage is TRBV18 and J usage is TRBJ1-2, with D possibly matching TRBD1 (5 bases). This CDR3 region has 16 residues. Trimming shortened V by 6 bases and J by 0 bases, and 17 bases separated the two germline ends. Germline V gene sequence: CDR1 KGHSH, CDR2 LQKENI. Looking up the rest from reference TRBV18 and TRBJ1-2 gives the full variable domain: NAGVMQNPRHLVRRRGQEARLRCSPMKGHSHVYWYRQLPEEGLKFMVYLQKENIIDESGMPKERFSAEFPKEGPSILRIQQVVRGDSAAYFCASSGRTTETNYGYTFGSGTRLTVV.